The entry below describes one T cell receptor beta chain. This clonotype has only a few counts. Its antigen specificity is not known. No much larger clonotype is one base removed from it; base qualities were not supplied. Reading the label with the study, this specimen's treatment or condition is: allogeneic hematopoietic cell transplantation with graft depleted of TCRalphabeta T cells and CD19 B cells. TCRalphabeta/CD19-depleted allogeneic hematopoietic cell grafts were given to the transplant recipients, all of whom were children. The entry originates in a study of T-cell reconstitution after alpha-beta-depleted transplantation in children (dated by TCRdb to 2016 to 2017). The study in broad terms: Using TCR repertoire profiling, the study quantitatively followed how T-cell immune reconstitution unfolded in children after TCRalphabeta/CD19-depleted allogeneic hematopoietic cell transplantation. What the authors observed across the whole study: The frequencies of hyperexpanded clones fell over the following months, and after one year, T-cell counts and TCRbeta diversity were mostly attributed to newly produced T cells. In some patients, high TCRbeta diversity at day 60 was attributed to recipient T cells and intrathymic progenitors that had survived conditioning. The apparently early recovery of alphabetaT-cell counts about two months after transplant reportedly depended on only several hundred rapidly expanded clones that came from non-depleted graft cells.

The library was obtained by PCR. Sequencing relied on an Illumina HiSeq 2500. To normalize quantification of the TCRbeta repertoire, the TCR libraries were built with molecular barcoding that relied on unique molecular identifiers. Through fastp at Q25 and MiXCR, TCRdb rebuilt clones from the public reads, retaining in-frame beta chains. Rows with a matching CDR3 protein are joined into one entry that keeps the most common DNA and genes. The sample table shows 300,000 or so distinct CDR3 sequences, and roughly 21% are seen once. The top ten hold approximately 9.9% of the sample. This TCR derives from a male patient aged 10 to 17 who had a stem cell transplant for acute lymphoblastic leukemia, so the T cells may come from the graft donor. The sequencing used PBMCs, mostly from graft donor cells, collected 180 days after TCRalphabeta/CD19-depleted stem cell transplant.

In nucleotide form, the sequence is TGTGCCAGCAGCTCGGTACAGGGGTCCCTATCCTACGAGCAGTACTTC. Its amino acids are CASSSVQGSLSYEQYF. This chain joins TRBV7-6 to TRBJ2-7, and 7 junctional nucleotides match TRBD1. Looking up the germline V gene yields CDR1 SGHVS and CDR2 FNYEAQ. The CDR3 goes from the cysteine to the phenylalanine over 16 residues. The entry retains the CDR3 DNA only, 48 bases that are in frame from base 1. Compared with germline, V lacks 4 bases and J lacks 1 base; bases without a gene match: 10.